This T cell receptor (beta chain) was sequenced during a study of monozygotic twins with inflammatory bowel disease. Total RNA input per TCR library was around 3,500 ng. TCRdb re-called the 5' RACE reads; every CDR3 protein appears as one record, without DNA. The sample totals roughly 140,000 distinct CDR3 sequences; its top ten clones hold 2% to 2.5%. A note on this clonotype: Its antigen is unidentified.

The study's findings and limits: The study supported no single strong signal or clonotype linked to IBD.

The CDR3 spans 15 residues. Per the germline V gene, CDR1 is MNHEY and CDR2 is SMNVEV (reference sequence). The chain is built from TRBV27 and TRBJ2-1; checking the TCRdb D call of TRBD2 is not possible without DNA. This TCR was recovered from a human donor with ulcerative colitis or Crohn's disease, or a healthy co-twin of an affected twin (not recorded which). The specimen sequenced was blood. The CDR3 protein is CASSPYGRDNNEQFF.